A single sample gave rise to the 15 T cell receptor beta chains below, sequenced in a study of cytomegalovirus exposure and HLA in healthy donors. PCR amplification relied on 60 Vbeta primers (plus 13 Jbeta primers). Profiled with immunoSEQ multiplex PCR; TCRdb holds only in-frame clones, not every one. Seen here are roughly 180,000 clones, over 65% observed once, and the top ten hold around 3.4%. Sample: PBMCs. Receptors were obtained from a woman in her sixties in good health and CMV-seropositive.

The chain employs TRBV2 and TRBJ2-7; 8 bases are a match to TRBD1. With 8 bases clipped from V and 7 bases from J, the junction kept 10 bases outside the gene matches. CDR1 and CDR2 (germline): SNHLY, FYNNEI. This CDR3 region has 13 residues. The CDR3: CASRRQGAGEQYF. The CDR3 DNA follows: TGTGCCAGCCGACGCCAGGGGGCTGGGGAGCAGTACTTC.

This clone was found once. This chain uses TRBV5-4 with TRBJ2-5; the D gene is possibly TRBD1 (6 bases). Germline-derived CDR1 and CDR2 are SGHNT and YYREEE (reference sequence). CDR3 length: 13 amino acids. The ends were cut back, 2 bases at V and 1 base at J, with 6 bases in the middle. Written as DNA, the CDR3 is TGTGCCAGCAGCTTAGGGGGCCAAGAGACCCAGTACTTC. Translating gives CASSLGGQETQYF.

The chain joins TRBV7-9 to TRBJ2-7; a possible D gene is TRBD1 (7 bases). The CDR3 runs to 13 residues. The germline V gene has CDR1 SEHNR and CDR2 FQNEAQ (reference sequence). V gave up 7 bases and J gave up 1 base, with 11 bases separating them. CDR3 residues: CASTRGESYEQYF. CDR3 bases: TGTGCCAGCACCAGGGGGGAATCCTACGAGCAGTACTTC.

V gene TRBV19 combines with J gene TRBJ2-3, with 7 bases matching TRBD2. Per the germline V gene, CDR1 is LNHDA and CDR2 is SQIVND (reference sequence). The V and J ends lost 3 bases and 2 bases, in that order; junction bases with no gene match: 5. CDR3 length: 15 amino acids. The CDR3 reads CASSIAGAVTDTQYF. CDR3 DNA sequence: TGTGCCAGTAGTATTGCGGGAGCGGTCACAGATACGCAGTATTTT.

This clone appeared a few times. This chain joins TRBV28 and TRBJ1-2; D gene unclear. V lost 6 bases to trimming and J lost 5 bases, with 10 bases between them. Germline CDR1 is MDHEN and CDR2 is SYDVKM. This CDR3 comprises 12 residues. The CDR3 protein is CASSFQQYGYTF. The CDR3 region has the DNA TGTGCCAGCAGCTTCCAACAATATGGCTACACCTTC.

The V gene is TRBV19, the J gene TRBJ2-7; TRBD2 matches 13 bases. Trimming took 3 bases from V and 5 from J; bases not matched to a gene: 4. This CDR3 is 15 amino acids long. Germline-derived CDR1 and CDR2 are LNHDA and SQIVND (reference sequence). This CDR3 is CASSIRLAGGNEQYF. In DNA form, the CDR3 reads TGTGCCAGTAGTATCCGACTAGCGGGGGGAAACGAGCAGTACTTC.

In its sample, this clone was seen a few times. The chain uses TRBV19 and TRBJ2-1, with TRBD1 matching 7 bases. The CDR3 spans 16 residues. V gave up 1 base and J gave up 10 bases; unmatched junction bases: 13. CDR1 is LNHDA and CDR2 is SQIVND in the germline V gene (reference sequence). In nucleotides, the CDR3 is TGTGCCAGTAGTATAGGAGGGGGCCTAGGGGGTGGCGAGCAGTTCTTC. Translating gives CASSIGGGLGGGEQFF.

The chain is built from TRBV28 and TRBJ2-7; 10 positions agree with TRBD1. The trim removed 2 bases at V and 7 bases at J, leaving 14 bases unmatched. CDR3 length: 17 residues. CDR1 MDHEN and CDR2 SYDVKM come from the germline V gene. The CDR3 nucleotides read TGTGCCAGCAGTTTACGACGCCGGAGACAGGGGGCGTATGAGCAGTACTTC. This gives the protein CASSLRRRRQGAYEQYF.

The chain links TRBV28 to TRBJ1-6; D is unclear. The germline CDR1 and CDR2 sequences are MDHEN and SYDVKM. V gave up 7 bases and J gave up 6 bases, with 16 bases separating them. This CDR3 spans 15 amino acids. The CDR3 DNA is TGTGCCAGCAAGTTAGACAATTCTCGTAATTCACCCCTCCACTTT. Translating it yields CASKLDNSRNSPLHF.

CDR3 residues: CASRAASNNEKLFF. The CDR3 DNA sequence: TGTGCCAGCCGAGCTGCGTCGAATAATGAAAAACTGTTTTTT. V is TRBV27 and J is TRBJ1-4; no clear D. The germline V gene has CDR1 MNHEY and CDR2 SMNVEV (reference sequence). The CDR3 runs to 14 residues. Trimming shortened V by 8 bases and J by 4 bases, and 14 bases separated the two germline ends.

The chain joins TRBV10-3 to TRBJ2-7; no reliable D call. V was trimmed by 8 bases and J by 2 bases, leaving 7 bases between them. The CDR3 totals 11 residues. The germline gives CDR1 ENHRY, CDR2 SYGVKD. The CDR3 DNA reads TGTGCCATCGGCCAGACCTACGAGCAGTACTTC. Translation gives CAIGQTYEQYF.

The chain recombines TRBV4-3 with TRBJ1-1; TRBD1 is a possible D gene (5 bases). V lost 2 bases and J lost 6, with 7 bases in between. Germline CDR1 is LGHNA and CDR2 is YSLEER. This CDR3 spans 12 amino acids. The CDR3 is CASSQTGAEAFF. The CDR3 DNA sequence: TGCGCCAGCAGCCAAACGGGGGCTGAAGCTTTCTTT.

The gene calls are TRBV28 and TRBJ1-4; a weak D match, TRBD1 (6 bases). This CDR3 is built from 14 residues. With 6 bases removed from V and 6 bases from J, the gap between germline ends came to 14 bases. The germline gives CDR1 MDHEN, CDR2 SYDVKM. The CDR3: CASSPGHVYEKLFF. In DNA form, the CDR3 reads TGTGCCAGCAGCCCGGGACACGTATATGAAAAACTGTTTTTT.

This chain joins TRBV4-2 and TRBJ1-2, with D hard to call. CDR3 length: 15 residues. Trimming cost V 3 bases and J 5 bases, with 16 bases left between them. The V gene's germline CDR1 is LGHNA and CDR2 YNFKEQ. The CDR3: CASSQENRVLYGYTF. CDR3 bases: TGTGCCAGCAGCCAGGAAAACAGAGTCCTATATGGCTACACCTTC.

The V call is TRBV30, the J call TRBJ2-3; 12 positions agree with TRBD1. The length of the CDR3 is 15 residues. Germline loops: CDR1 GTSNPN, CDR2 SVGIG (reference sequence). The V gene end was trimmed by 0 bases and the J gene end by 5 bases; junction bases not matched to a gene: 3. CDR3 sequence: CAWSVGTGGLDTQYF. The CDR3 DNA reads TGTGCCTGGAGTGTAGGGACAGGGGGCTTAGATACGCAGTATTTT.